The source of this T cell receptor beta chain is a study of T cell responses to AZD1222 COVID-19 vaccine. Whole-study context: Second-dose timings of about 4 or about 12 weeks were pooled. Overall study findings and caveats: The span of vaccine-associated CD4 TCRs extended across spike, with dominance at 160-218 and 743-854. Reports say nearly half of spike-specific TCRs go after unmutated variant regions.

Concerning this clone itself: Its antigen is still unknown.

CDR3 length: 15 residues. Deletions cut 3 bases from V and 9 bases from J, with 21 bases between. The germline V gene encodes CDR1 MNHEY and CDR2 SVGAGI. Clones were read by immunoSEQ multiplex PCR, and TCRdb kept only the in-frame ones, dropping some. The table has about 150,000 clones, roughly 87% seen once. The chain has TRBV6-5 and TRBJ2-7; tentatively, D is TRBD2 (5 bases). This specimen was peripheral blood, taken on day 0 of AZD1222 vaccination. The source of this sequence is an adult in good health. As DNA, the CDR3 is TGTGCCAGCAGTTATTCGACATATACGGGAACCTCGCAGTACTTC. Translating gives CASSYSTYTGTSQYF.